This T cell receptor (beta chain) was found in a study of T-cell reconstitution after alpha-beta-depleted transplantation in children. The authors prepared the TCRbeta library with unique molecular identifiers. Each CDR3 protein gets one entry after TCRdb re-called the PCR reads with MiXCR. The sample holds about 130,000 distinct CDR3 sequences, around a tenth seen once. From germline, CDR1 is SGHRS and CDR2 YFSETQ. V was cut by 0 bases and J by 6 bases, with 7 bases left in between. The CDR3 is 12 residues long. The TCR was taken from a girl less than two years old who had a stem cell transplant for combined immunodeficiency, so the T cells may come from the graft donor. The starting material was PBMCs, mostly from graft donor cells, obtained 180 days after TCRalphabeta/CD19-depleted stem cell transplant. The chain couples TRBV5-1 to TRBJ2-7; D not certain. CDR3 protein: CASSLGTREQYF. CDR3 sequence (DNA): TGCGCCAGCAGCTTGGGTACCCGCGAGCAGTACTTC.